Below, 22 T cell receptor beta chains from the same sample are listed, as sequenced in a study of patients and donors after allogeneic stem cell transplantation. TCRdb itself ran the RT-PCR reads through MiXCR, one entry per CDR3 protein. Of about 410,000 distinct CDR3 sequences in the sample, 16% were seen once. Sample: blood, either unsorted or a sorted T cell fraction (not recorded which). These receptors came from a human donor who was either an allogeneic HSCT recipient or a stem cell or donor lymphocyte infusion donor (not recorded which). It is not recorded whose cells these are; they may come from a transplant donor.

This clonotype was counted many times. The chain has TRBV20-1 and TRBJ2-2; D is tentatively TRBD1 or TRBD2 (5 bases each). Trimming removed 2 bases from V and 4 bases from J, with 11 bases in between. Germline loops: CDR1 DFQATT, CDR2 SNEGSKA (reference sequence). The CDR3 is 14 residues long. CDR3 region: CSARTGTTTGELFF. The DNA for the CDR3 is TGCAGTGCTAGAACCGGGACCACCACCGGGGAGCTGTTTTTT.

This clonotype was counted ten times or more. V usage is TRBV28 and J usage is TRBJ2-7, with D possibly being TRBD1 or TRBD2 (5 bases each). This CDR3 spans 15 amino acids. V was pared by 3 bases and J by 2 bases, with 14 bases between. Per the germline V gene, CDR1 is MDHEN and CDR2 is SYDVKM. CDR3 nucleotide sequence: TGTGCCAGCAGTTTGGGGACCTCAAAAGCCTACGAGCAGTACTTC. Amino acids: CASSLGTSKAYEQYF. Together with reference TRBV28 and TRBJ2-7, the CDR3 gives the full variable domain: DVKVTQSSRYLVKRTGEKVFLECVQDMDHENMFWYRQDPGLGLRLIYFSYDVKMKEKGDIPEGYSVSREKKERFSLILESASTNQTSMYLCASSLGTSKAYEQYFGPGTRLTVT.

The chain is built from TRBV24-1 and TRBJ1-5; D remains ambiguous. V was clipped by 10 bases and J by 2 bases, with 17 bases between them. Germline CDR1 is KGHDR and CDR2 is SFDVKD. The CDR3 covers 15 residues. CDR3 in amino acids: CATSSGSRGNQPQHF. The CDR3 DNA is TGTGCCACGTCATCGGGGAGTAGGGGCAATCAGCCCCAGCATTTT.

This clonotype was observed at least ten times. This chain connects TRBV4-2 to TRBJ2-7, with TRBD1 as a possible D gene (5 bases). Trimming stripped 0 bases from V and 1 base from J, with 10 bases between. This CDR3 region has 15 residues. The germline CDR1 and CDR2 sequences are LGHNA and YNFKEQ. CDR3 region: CASSQEGRVSYEQYF. CDR3 in DNA: TGTGCCAGCAGCCAAGAGGGCAGGGTGTCCTACGAGCAGTACTTC.

This clonotype was counted between two and nine times. The chain joins TRBV12-3 or TRBV12-4 to TRBJ1-6; no definite D call. There are 16 residues in the CDR3. The ends were cut back, 4 bases at V and 0 bases at J, with 10 bases in the middle. CDR3 sequence reads: CASSSAGSSYNSPLHF. The CDR3 DNA is TGTGCCAGCAGTTCGGCGGGGAGCTCCTATAATTCACCCCTCCACTTT.

Many counts were recorded for this clonotype. The chain links TRBV4-3 to TRBJ2-6, with TRBD1 as a possible D gene (5 bases). Per the germline V gene, CDR1 is LGHNA and CDR2 is YSLEER. Trimming took 3 bases from V and 2 from J, leaving 8 bases between them. This CDR3 has 15 residues. CDR3 nucleotide sequence: TGCGCCAGCAGCCACGACAGTACTGGGGCCAACGTCCTGACTTTC. Its translation is CASSHDSTGANVLTF.

This chain connects TRBV5-6 to TRBJ2-7; TRBD1 might be the D (5 bases). The CDR3 contains 14 residues. Germline values: CDR1 SGHDT, CDR2 YYEEEE. Trimming stripped 4 bases from V and 1 base from J, with 12 bases between. The CDR3 loop is CASSHYKGSYEQYF. The CDR3 DNA reads as TGTGCCAGCAGCCATTATAAGGGGTCCTACGAGCAGTACTTC.

This sequence joins TRBV9 and TRBJ2-3; D is possibly TRBD1 or TRBD2 (5 bases each). Trimming cost V 0 bases and J 1 base, with 15 bases left between them. Germline V lookup: CDR1 SGDLS, CDR2 YYNGEE. This CDR3 spans 17 amino acids. This CDR3 reads CASSVGIMVGGTDTQYF. The CDR3 bases are TGTGCCAGCAGCGTAGGTATCATGGTGGGGGGCACAGATACGCAGTATTTT.

Only a few counts were recorded for this clonotype. The chain carries TRBV7-9 and TRBJ2-1, with 8 bases lining up with TRBD2. Germline V gives CDR1 SEHNR, CDR2 FQNEAQ (reference sequence). The length of the CDR3 is 13 residues. V dropped 4 bases and J dropped 9; count of bases not matched to a gene: 5. CDR3 loop: CASSSPLAAEQFF. In DNA, the CDR3 is TGTGCCAGCAGCTCGCCACTAGCGGCTGAGCAGTTCTTC.

The V gene is TRBV7-8, the J gene TRBJ1-1; D is possibly TRBD1 (5 bases). V lost 1 base and J lost 7, with 19 bases in between. Germline V gives CDR1 SGHVS, CDR2 FQNEAQ. This CDR3 is 16 amino acids long. CDR3 protein: CASSLVPNQGLGEAFF. DNA of the CDR3: TGTGCCAGCAGCTTAGTCCCCAATCAGGGTTTGGGTGAAGCTTTCTTT. Filled out from reference TRBV7-8 and TRBJ1-1, the complete variable domain reads GAGVSQSPRYKVAKRGQDVALRCDPISGHVSLFWYQQALGQGPEFLTYFQNEAQLDKSGLPSDRFFAERPEGSVSTLKIQRTQQEDSAVYLCASSLVPNQGLGEAFFGQGTRLTVV.

CDR3 region: CASGFSTPSGNYSYEQYF. The CDR3 nucleotides are TGTGCTAGTGGTTTTTCCACCCCTAGCGGGAACTACTCCTACGAGCAGTACTTC. This sequence joins TRBV12-5 and TRBJ2-7, with TRBD2 matching over 9 bases. CDR3 size: 18 residues. With 3 bases clipped from V and 0 bases from J, the junction kept 12 bases outside the gene matches. Per the germline V gene, CDR1 is LGHNT and CDR2 is FRNRAP.

This clonotype was seen only a few times. CDR3 residues: CASSYSMLAGRNEQFF. DNA of the CDR3: TGTGCCAGCAGTTACTCGATGTTAGCGGGGAGGAATGAGCAGTTCTTC. The chain combines TRBV6-5 with TRBJ2-1, with 8 bases lining up with TRBD2. CDR3 length: 16 residues. Germline V gene lookup returns CDR1 MNHEY and CDR2 SVGAGI. V lost 0 bases and J lost 7; bases outside the gene matches: 8.

The rearrangement links TRBV18 to TRBJ2-7, with TRBD2 matching 8 bases. With 0 bases clipped from V and 9 bases from J, the junction kept 10 bases outside the gene matches. This CDR3 has 15 residues. Germline CDR1 reads KGHSH; CDR2 reads LQKENI. DNA for the CDR3: TGTGCCAGCTCACCACCCTACGGGAGGGCCCCCAGGCAGTACTTC. Encoded protein: CASSPPYGRAPRQYF.

This clonotype was observed a handful of times. The chain's CDR3 is CASSLRTGFRGDEQFF. CDR3 DNA: TGTGCCAGCAGCTTACGCACGGGATTTCGGGGTGATGAGCAGTTCTTC. The chain couples TRBV7-9 to TRBJ2-1; a weak D match, TRBD2 (5 bases). Germline V CDR1 and CDR2: SEHNR, FQNEAQ (reference sequence). This CDR3 has 16 residues. Trimming pared 2 bases from V and 8 bases from J, leaving 19 bases between.

This rearrangement joins TRBV27 to TRBJ2-7; 9 positions agree with TRBD1. This CDR3 comprises 14 residues. Germline lookup yields CDR1 MNHEY and CDR2 SMNVEV (reference sequence). Unmatched junction bases numbered 5, after V lost 3 bases and J lost 5 bases. DNA for the CDR3: TGTGCCAGCAGTTTCCGGGACAGGGTCAACGAGCAGTACTTC. Protein sequence: CASSFRDRVNEQYF.

The gene calls are TRBV7-2 and TRBJ2-1; D may be TRBD1 (5 bases). The CDR3 is made up of 12 amino acids. The V end lost 10 bases, the J end lost 8 bases, and 15 bases lay between the germline ends. Per the germline V gene, CDR1 is SGHTA and CDR2 is FQGNSA. The CDR3 sequence is CATKDWGHEQFF. DNA for the CDR3: TGTGCCACCAAAGACTGGGGCCATGAGCAGTTCTTC.

V usage is TRBV6-1 and J usage is TRBJ2-1; 7 nucleotides align to TRBD1. CDR3 length: 16 residues. Germline-derived CDR1 and CDR2 are MNHNS and SASEGT. V trimming: 6 bases; J trimming: 6 bases; junction bases outside the gene matches: 14. CDR3 nucleotides: TGTGCCAGCAGCCCCCTTCGCACAGGGGATGGCAATGAGCAGTTCTTC. Protein sequence: CASSPLRTGDGNEQFF.

The rearrangement uses TRBV7-9 and TRBJ2-6; D unresolved. CDR1 is SEHNR and CDR2 is FQNEAQ in the germline V gene (reference sequence). Between the trimmed V and J ends, which lost 2 bases and 4 bases, there was a span of 9 bases. CDR3 length equals 15 residues. The CDR3 nucleotides read TGTGCCAGCAGCTTATTACCGCCCGGGGCCAACGTCCTGACTTTC. Translated, it gives CASSLLPPGANVLTF.

This clonotype was seen a few times. The chain carries TRBV20-1 and TRBJ1-2; D might be TRBD1 (6 bases). Trimming left V 6 bases short and J 8 bases short, with 25 bases between. The CDR3 runs to 15 residues. Germline V CDR1 and CDR2: DFQATT, SNEGSKA (reference sequence). CDR3 sequence (DNA): TGCAGTGCCATAGGGGGACGGGGCAGGGGTGAGGGCTACACCTTC. Translating it yields CSAIGGRGRGEGYTF.

In this sample, this clonotype turned up a few times. This rearrangement joins TRBV5-6 to TRBJ2-7; D is uncertain. V was trimmed by 1 base and J by 4 bases, leaving 9 bases between them. The CDR3 extends over 13 amino acids. CDR1 and CDR2 from the germline V gene are SGHDT and YYEEEE. The CDR3 here is CASSLLTAYEQYF. CDR3 in DNA: TGTGCCAGCAGCTTGTTAACAGCTTACGAGCAGTACTTC.

Ten or more counts support this clonotype. The V call is TRBV12-3 or TRBV12-4, the J call TRBJ1-2; D gene unclear. The CDR3 covers 16 residues. V lost 0 bases, J lost 3 bases, and 14 bases lay in between. CDR3 bases: TGTGCCAGCAGTTTAGCGTCGAGGGAGGGTGACTATGGCTACACCTTC. Residues: CASSLASREGDYGYTF.

The chain recombines TRBV27 with TRBJ2-1; D might be TRBD1 or TRBD2, each matching 5 bases. Trimming stripped 5 bases from V and 7 bases from J, with 24 bases between. This CDR3 region has 17 residues. Germline V gives CDR1 MNHEY, CDR2 SMNVEV (reference sequence). The CDR3 loop is CASSGGNRVSPPNEQFF. CDR3 nucleotides: TGTGCCAGCAGTGGGGGAAATCGGGTGAGCCCACCTAATGAGCAGTTCTTC.